These 2 T cell receptor beta chains originate from one sample sequenced in a study of long-term antiretroviral therapy in people with HIV. The libraries were made with immunoSEQ v3.0 at survey level. The data were produced by immunoSEQ multiplex PCR, yet TCRdb's version contains in-frame clones alone and is incomplete. The sample holds tens of thousands of clones; about 80% are singletons and the top ten take 10% to 12%. The sample in question was unsorted PBMCs, obtained 1.1 years before starting antiretroviral therapy. Every receptor here comes from a woman in her forties with HIV.

The chain employs TRBV5-6 and TRBJ2-5; 11 bases are shared with TRBD1. The CDR3 extends over 16 amino acids. Per the germline V gene, CDR1 is SGHDT and CDR2 is YYEEEE. Trimming removed 4 bases from V and 1 base from J; junction bases left unmatched: 6. The CDR3: CASSDRTGGPQETQYF. The CDR3 nucleotides read TGTGCCAGCAGCGATAGGACAGGGGGCCCCCAAGAGACCCAGTACTTC.

This sequence joins TRBV5-4 and TRBJ1-1, with 9 nucleotides matching TRBD1. The trim removed 3 bases at V and 1 base at J, leaving 4 bases unmatched. The germline V gene has CDR1 SGHNT and CDR2 YYREEE (reference sequence). The CDR3 is 15 amino acids. In nucleotides, the CDR3 is TGTGCCAGCAGCTGGCCGGGACAGGGGAACACTGAAGCTTTCTTT. Protein: CASSWPGQGNTEAFF.